A selection of T cell receptor beta chains follows, all from one sample in a study of blood T cell repertoires in COVID-19. TCRdb's copy holds only in-frame clones and misses some; the assay was immunoSEQ multiplex PCR. The repertoire consists of over 35,000 clones, with around 90% occurring once and the leading ten covering 15% to 20%. The sequenced material came from peripheral blood. The receptor set was obtained from a man aged 65-85 years with active COVID-19. Both conserved end residues are part of each CDR3. A D gene is named only where the DNA matches it firmly. Clone size is given for some rows only: seen once, a few or many times, or a class if the clone is expanded.

CDR3 length: 13; D gene: TRBD1; J gene: TRBJ1-1; clone size: .; V gene: TRBV29-1; CDR3 DNA: TGCAGCGTGAGGGGACAGGGTGGCACTGAAGCTTTCTTT; CDR3 protein: CSVRGQGGTEAFF
CDR3 length: 13; D gene: .; J gene: TRBJ2-7; clone size: .; V gene: TRBV2; CDR3 DNA: TGTGCCAGCCAGCCCGGGGGACTTTACGAGCAGTACTTC; CDR3 protein: CASQPGGLYEQYF
CDR3 length: 15; D gene: TRBD1; J gene: TRBJ1-2; clone size: .; V gene: TRBV18; CDR3 DNA: TGTGCCAGCTCACCCGGGACAGATTACAACTATGGCTACACCTTC; CDR3 protein: CASSPGTDYNYGYTF
CDR3 length: 16; D gene: TRBD2; J gene: TRBJ2-5; clone size: once; V gene: TRBV4-2; CDR3 DNA: TGTGCCAGCAGCCAAGCTAGCGGGGGACCTCAAGAGACCCAGTACTTC; CDR3 protein: CASSQASGGPQETQYF
CDR3 length: 15; D gene: .; J gene: TRBJ1-5; clone size: .; V gene: TRBV7-2; CDR3 DNA: TGTGCCAGCAGCTTAGGTAAACAGCTAAATCAGCCCCAGCATTTT; CDR3 protein: CASSLGKQLNQPQHF
CDR3 length: 15; D gene: .; J gene: TRBJ2-5; clone size: .; V gene: TRBV28; CDR3 DNA: TGTGCCAGCAGTCCTAATCAACAGGGCGGCGAGACCCAGTACTTC; CDR3 protein: CASSPNQQGGETQYF
CDR3 length: 15; D gene: .; J gene: TRBJ2-5; clone size: .; V gene: TRBV3-1/TRBV3-2; CDR3 DNA: TGTGCCAGCAGCCCACAGTGGGGGGGGCGAGAGACCCAGTACTTC; CDR3 protein: CASSPQWGGRETQYF
CDR3 length: 16; D gene: .; J gene: TRBJ2-1; clone size: .; V gene: TRBV4-1; CDR3 DNA: TGCGCCAGCAGCCATGCACGAAGCCCCCAACCCAATGAGCAGTTCTTC; CDR3 protein: CASSHARSPQPNEQFF
CDR3 length: 13; D gene: .; J gene: TRBJ1-6; clone size: .; V gene: TRBV27; CDR3 DNA: TGTGCCAGCAGTTATAGTAGAAATTCACCCCTCCACTTT; CDR3 protein: CASSYSRNSPLHF
CDR3 length: 16; D gene: .; J gene: TRBJ2-3; clone size: .; V gene: TRBV6-2/TRBV6-3; CDR3 DNA: TGTGCCAGCAGCCGCGATGTACTAGCTAGAACAGATACGCAGTATTTT; CDR3 protein: CASSRDVLARTDTQYF
CDR3 length: 17; D gene: TRBD2; J gene: TRBJ2-2; clone size: .; V gene: TRBV4-3; CDR3 DNA: TGCGCCAGCAGCCAAGATTTGAGCGGGGATGGTACCGGGGAGCTGTTTTTT; CDR3 protein: CASSQDLSGDGTGELFF
CDR3 length: 14; D gene: TRBD1; J gene: TRBJ2-7; clone size: .; V gene: TRBV7-2; CDR3 DNA: TGTGCCAGCAGCTTCAGGGACAGGGGGTTCGGGCAGTACTTC; CDR3 protein: CASSFRDRGFGQYF
CDR3 length: 15; D gene: .; J gene: TRBJ2-1; clone size: .; V gene: TRBV6-2/TRBV6-3; CDR3 DNA: TGTGCCAGCAGTCCCCCCGGGACTTACCGCAATGAGCAGTTCTTC; CDR3 protein: CASSPPGTYRNEQFF
CDR3 length: 19; D gene: .; J gene: TRBJ2-4; clone size: .; V gene: TRBV5-4; CDR3 DNA: TGTGCCAGCAGCTTGGTGGGGAAAGGTAGCGGACAAGCCAAAAACATTCAGTACTTC; CDR3 protein: CASSLVGKGSGQAKNIQYF
CDR3 length: 14; D gene: TRBD1; J gene: TRBJ1-1; clone size: .; V gene: TRBV7-2; CDR3 DNA: TGTGCCAGCAGCCGGGGACAGAGGAACACTGAAGCTTTCTTT; CDR3 protein: CASSRGQRNTEAFF
CDR3 length: 15; D gene: .; J gene: TRBJ2-3; clone size: .; V gene: TRBV10-1; CDR3 DNA: TGCGCCAGCAGTGAGAGGGGCGGGAAGGCAGATACGCAGTATTTT; CDR3 protein: CASSERGGKADTQYF
CDR3 length: 14; D gene: TRBD1; J gene: TRBJ1-6; clone size: .; V gene: TRBV28; CDR3 DNA: TGTGCCAGCAGGACGACAGGGATGAATTCACCCCTCCACTTT; CDR3 protein: CASRTTGMNSPLHF
CDR3 length: 14; D gene: TRBD1; J gene: TRBJ2-3; clone size: .; V gene: TRBV6-5; CDR3 DNA: TGTGCCAGCAGTTACGCGGACAGGGGGCGAGGGCAGTATTTT; CDR3 protein: CASSYADRGRGQYF
CDR3 length: 17; D gene: .; J gene: TRBJ1-6; clone size: .; V gene: TRBV7-9; CDR3 DNA: TGTGCCAGCAGCTTGGTCGGGGGAGGTGGAGGGGATTCACCCCTCCACTTT; CDR3 protein: CASSLVGGGGGDSPLHF
CDR3 length: 15; D gene: TRBD1; J gene: TRBJ1-2; clone size: once; V gene: TRBV14; CDR3 DNA: TGTGCCAGCAGCCCCCGGGACAGGTGGGGCTATGGCTACACCTTC; CDR3 protein: CASSPRDRWGYGYTF
CDR3 length: 13; D gene: .; J gene: TRBJ2-1; clone size: .; V gene: TRBV28; CDR3 DNA: TGTGCCAGCAGTTTCAGGGTTTGGAATGAGCAGTTCTTC; CDR3 protein: CASSFRVWNEQFF
CDR3 length: 15; D gene: .; J gene: TRBJ2-7; clone size: .; V gene: TRBV4-1; CDR3 DNA: TGCGCCAGCAGCCAAGATCCGACAGGACGCTACGAGCAGTACTTC; CDR3 protein: CASSQDPTGRYEQYF
CDR3 length: 16; D gene: .; J gene: TRBJ2-5; clone size: .; V gene: TRBV9; CDR3 DNA: TGTGCCAGCAGCGCAGGACTTTCCCCCTATCAAGAGACCCAGTACTTC; CDR3 protein: CASSAGLSPYQETQYF
CDR3 length: 17; D gene: TRBD1; J gene: TRBJ1-5; clone size: .; V gene: TRBV28; CDR3 DNA: TGTGCCAGCAGTTTGGCGGGGGGACAGGGAGGCAATCAGCCCCAGCATTTT; CDR3 protein: CASSLAGGQGGNQPQHF
CDR3 length: 16; D gene: TRBD1; J gene: TRBJ1-3; clone size: .; V gene: TRBV4-3; CDR3 DNA: TGCGCCAGCAGCCAAACCGACAGGGTCGCCGTGGGCACCATATATTTT; CDR3 protein: CASSQTDRVAVGTIYF
CDR3 length: 14; D gene: .; J gene: TRBJ1-5; clone size: .; V gene: TRBV9; CDR3 DNA: TGTGCCAGCAGCGGGACAGCTAGCAATCAGCCCCAGCATTTT; CDR3 protein: CASSGTASNQPQHF
CDR3 length: 14; D gene: .; J gene: TRBJ2-1; clone size: few; V gene: TRBV9; CDR3 DNA: TGTGCCAGCAGTCGAGGGGGGGCCAGCAATGAGCAGTTCTTC; CDR3 protein: CASSRGGASNEQFF
CDR3 length: 14; D gene: .; J gene: TRBJ2-7; clone size: .; V gene: TRBV5-6; CDR3 DNA: TGTGCCAGCAGCTTGGGGCTCGCCTCCTACGAGCAGTACTTC; CDR3 protein: CASSLGLASYEQYF
CDR3 length: 15; D gene: .; J gene: TRBJ1-2; clone size: .; V gene: TRBV28; CDR3 DNA: TGTGCCAGCAGTTTCCGACAGAGCATTAACTATGGCTACACCTTC; CDR3 protein: CASSFRQSINYGYTF
CDR3 length: 13; D gene: .; J gene: TRBJ1-6; clone size: .; V gene: TRBV4-2; CDR3 DNA: TGTGCCAGCAGCCAAGATCTGCAGGCACCCCTCCACTTT; CDR3 protein: CASSQDLQAPLHF
CDR3 length: 11; D gene: .; J gene: TRBJ2-5; clone size: .; V gene: TRBV28; CDR3 DNA: TGTGCCAGCAGCCTAGGGGGGACCCAGTACTTC; CDR3 protein: CASSLGGTQYF
CDR3 length: 9; D gene: .; J gene: TRBJ1-2; clone size: .; V gene: TRBV29-1; CDR3 DNA: TGCAGCTCAGGGTATGGCTACACCTTC; CDR3 protein: CSSGYGYTF
CDR3 length: 14; D gene: .; J gene: TRBJ1-3; clone size: few; V gene: TRBV27; CDR3 DNA: TGTGCCAGCAGTCCATTGGGGGGGCGAAACACCATATATTTT; CDR3 protein: CASSPLGGRNTIYF
CDR3 length: 14; D gene: .; J gene: TRBJ2-7; clone size: once; V gene: TRBV15; CDR3 DNA: TGTGCCACCAGCAGGGCCGGGACTTTCTACGAGCAGTACTTC; CDR3 protein: CATSRAGTFYEQYF
CDR3 length: 14; D gene: TRBD1; J gene: TRBJ2-1; clone size: .; V gene: TRBV2; CDR3 DNA: TGTGCCAGCAGGGGACAGGGGTCCTCTAATGAGCAGTTCTTC; CDR3 protein: CASRGQGSSNEQFF
CDR3 length: 14; D gene: TRBD1; J gene: TRBJ2-1; clone size: .; V gene: TRBV18; CDR3 DNA: TGTGCCAGCTCACGGGACAGGGAATTAAATGAGCAGTTCTTC; CDR3 protein: CASSRDRELNEQFF
CDR3 length: 15; D gene: .; J gene: TRBJ1-5; clone size: once; V gene: TRBV12-5; CDR3 DNA: TGTGCTAGTGAAGTGGGCACAGGGAGCAATCAGCCCCAGCATTTT; CDR3 protein: CASEVGTGSNQPQHF
CDR3 length: 17; D gene: .; J gene: TRBJ1-4; clone size: .; V gene: TRBV4-3; CDR3 DNA: TGCGCCAGCAGCCACTTGACGGGGAGCGGGTCTAATGAAAAACTGTTTTTT; CDR3 protein: CASSHLTGSGSNEKLFF
CDR3 length: 15; D gene: TRBD1; J gene: TRBJ1-1; clone size: .; V gene: TRBV3-1/TRBV3-2; CDR3 DNA: TGTGCCAGCAGCCTGACCGGGACAGGGAACACTGAAGCTTTCTTT; CDR3 protein: CASSLTGTGNTEAFF
CDR3 length: 17; D gene: TRBD1; J gene: TRBJ2-7; clone size: .; V gene: TRBV7-9; CDR3 DNA: TGTGCCAGCAGCCCCCTGGACAGGGGACGGCTTCTCTACGAGCAGTACTTC; CDR3 protein: CASSPLDRGRLLYEQYF
CDR3 length: 12; D gene: .; J gene: TRBJ2-7; clone size: .; V gene: TRBV7-9; CDR3 DNA: TGTGCCAGCAGCTACACAGGGCACGAGCAGTACTTC; CDR3 protein: CASSYTGHEQYF
CDR3 length: 15; D gene: TRBD2; J gene: TRBJ2-5; clone size: .; V gene: TRBV11-2; CDR3 DNA: TGTGCCAGCAGCTTAACCACTAGCGGGACCCAGACCCAGTACTTC; CDR3 protein: CASSLTTSGTQTQYF
CDR3 length: 12; D gene: .; J gene: TRBJ2-7; clone size: .; V gene: TRBV6-2/TRBV6-3; CDR3 DNA: TGTGCCAGCAGTCTCGGGTCCTACGAGCAGTACTTC; CDR3 protein: CASSLGSYEQYF
CDR3 length: 14; D gene: .; J gene: TRBJ2-1; clone size: .; V gene: TRBV29-1; CDR3 DNA: TGCAGCGTTGGTGACTCCCGGGGGTACAATGAGCAGTTCTTC; CDR3 protein: CSVGDSRGYNEQFF
CDR3 length: 15; D gene: TRBD1; J gene: TRBJ1-1; clone size: .; V gene: TRBV5-1; CDR3 DNA: TGCGCCAGCAGCCCGGGACAGGGGGCGTGGACTGAAGCTTTCTTT; CDR3 protein: CASSPGQGAWTEAFF
CDR3 length: 13; D gene: TRBD1; J gene: TRBJ1-1; clone size: .; V gene: TRBV18; CDR3 DNA: TGTGCCAGCTCAGAGACAGGGAGTACTGAAGCTTTCTTT; CDR3 protein: CASSETGSTEAFF
CDR3 length: 12; D gene: .; J gene: TRBJ2-2; clone size: .; V gene: TRBV18; CDR3 DNA: TGTGCCAGCTCCCCGCGGAGGGGGGAGCTGTTTTTT; CDR3 protein: CASSPRRGELFF
CDR3 length: 15; D gene: .; J gene: TRBJ1-4; clone size: .; V gene: TRBV6-6; CDR3 DNA: TGTGCCAGCAGCCCTGGCTACAGGGTAAATGAAAAACTGTTTTTT; CDR3 protein: CASSPGYRVNEKLFF
CDR3 length: 16; D gene: TRBD2; J gene: TRBJ2-3; clone size: .; V gene: TRBV18; CDR3 DNA: TGTGCCAGCTCACCCGGACTAGCGGGGAGCACAGATACGCAGTATTTT; CDR3 protein: CASSPGLAGSTDTQYF
CDR3 length: 13; D gene: TRBD1; J gene: TRBJ2-7; clone size: .; V gene: TRBV18; CDR3 DNA: TGTGCCAGCTCCCTACAGGGGGCGGGCGAGCAGTACTTC; CDR3 protein: CASSLQGAGEQYF